The clone carrying this TCR beta chain was detected only once. The authors' processing: Scientists estimated how many nucleated cells there were by amplifying reference gene primers. Produced via immunoSEQ multiplex PCR; TCRdb's table is partial and in-frame only. V and J calls and clone size come straight from that table; D and trimming were deduced from the DNA. Of about 260,000 clones listed, around 86% are singletons. The data originate from a study of blood T cell repertoires in COVID-19. Study as a whole: The study drew acute and convalescent COVID-19 samples from the United States, Italy and Spain. In each case, the material was cDNA or gDNA derived from T cells, B-cell-depleted T cells, or PBMCs.

Followed over time, Seattle patients had been enrolled while infection was active. After removal of 3 bases from V and 4 bases from J, the junction contained 5 bases not matched to a gene. The V gene's germline CDR1 is MNHEY and CDR2 SMNVEV (reference sequence). The CDR3 length is 15 residues. The sample was peripheral blood. This clonotype was obtained from a woman between 55 and 75 years old with COVID-19, enrolled during active disease. This rearrangement joins TRBV27 to TRBJ2-7, with 11 bases fitting TRBD1. The CDR3 region has the DNA TGTGCCAGCAGTTTGGGACAGGGGGGATTATACGAGCAGTACTTC. It specifies CASSLGQGGLYEQYF.